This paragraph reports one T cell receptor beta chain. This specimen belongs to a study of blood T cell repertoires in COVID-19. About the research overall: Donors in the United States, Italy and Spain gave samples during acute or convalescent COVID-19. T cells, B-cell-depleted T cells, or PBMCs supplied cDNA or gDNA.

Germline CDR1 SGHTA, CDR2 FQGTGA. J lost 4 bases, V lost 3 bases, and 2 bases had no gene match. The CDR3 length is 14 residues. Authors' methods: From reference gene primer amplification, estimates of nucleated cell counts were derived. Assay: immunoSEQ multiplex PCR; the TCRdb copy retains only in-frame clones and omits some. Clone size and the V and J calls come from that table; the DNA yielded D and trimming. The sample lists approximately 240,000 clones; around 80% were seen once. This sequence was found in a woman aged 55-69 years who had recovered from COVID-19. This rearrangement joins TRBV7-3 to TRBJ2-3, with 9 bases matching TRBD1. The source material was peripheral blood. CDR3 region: CASSLDRGADTQYF. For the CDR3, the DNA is TGTGCCAGCAGCTTGGACAGGGGTGCAGATACGCAGTATTTT.